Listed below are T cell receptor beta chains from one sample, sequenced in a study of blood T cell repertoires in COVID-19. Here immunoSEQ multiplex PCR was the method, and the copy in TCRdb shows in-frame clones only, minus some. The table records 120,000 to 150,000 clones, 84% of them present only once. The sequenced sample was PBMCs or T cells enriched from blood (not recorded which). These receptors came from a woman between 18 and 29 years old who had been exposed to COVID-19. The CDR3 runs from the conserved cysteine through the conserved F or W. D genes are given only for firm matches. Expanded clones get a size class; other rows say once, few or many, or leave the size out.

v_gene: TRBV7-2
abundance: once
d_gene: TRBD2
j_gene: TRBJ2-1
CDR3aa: CASSPPGGRYNEQFF
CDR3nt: TGTGCCAGCAGCCCCCCCGGGGGGAGGTACAATGAGCAGTTCTTC

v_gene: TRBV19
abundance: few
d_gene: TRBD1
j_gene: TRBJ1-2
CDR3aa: CASSIVTGASGYTF
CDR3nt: TGTGCCAGTAGTATAGTAACAGGGGCGTCGGGCTACACCTTC

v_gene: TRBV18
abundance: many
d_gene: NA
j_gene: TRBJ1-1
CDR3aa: CASSPRQGLDTEAFF
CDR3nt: TGTGCCAGCTCACCACGTCAGGGGCTGGACACTGAAGCTTTCTTT

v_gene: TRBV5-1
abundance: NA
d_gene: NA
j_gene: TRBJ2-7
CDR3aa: CASSLRTRTYEQYF
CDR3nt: TGCGCCAGCAGCCTCCGGACTCGTACCTACGAGCAGTACTTC

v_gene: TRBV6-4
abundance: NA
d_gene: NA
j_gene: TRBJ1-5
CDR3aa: CASSEVVGQPQHF
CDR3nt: TGTGCCAGCAGTGAAGTGGTCGGTCAGCCCCAGCATTTT

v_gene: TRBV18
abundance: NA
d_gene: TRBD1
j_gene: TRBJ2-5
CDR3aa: CASSPRNRGRQETQYF
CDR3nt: TGTGCCAGCTCACCACGGAACAGGGGAAGACAAGAGACCCAGTACTTC

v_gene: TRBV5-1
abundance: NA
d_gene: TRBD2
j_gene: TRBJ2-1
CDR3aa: CASWGQASGDNEQFF
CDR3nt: TGCGCCAGTTGGGGCCAGGCTAGCGGCGACAATGAGCAGTTCTTC

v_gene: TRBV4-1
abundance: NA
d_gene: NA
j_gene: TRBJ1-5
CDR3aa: CASSLEGGQPQHF
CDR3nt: TGCGCCAGCAGCCTAGAAGGGGGACAGCCCCAGCATTTT

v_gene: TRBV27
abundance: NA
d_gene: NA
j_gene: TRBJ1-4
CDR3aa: CASSLRQGGEKLFF
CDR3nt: TGTGCCAGCAGTTTACGGCAGGGAGGTGAAAAACTGTTTTTT

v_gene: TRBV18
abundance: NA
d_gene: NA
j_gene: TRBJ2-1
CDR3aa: CASSPPSVLYNEQFF
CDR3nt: TGTGCCAGCTCACCCCCTAGCGTCCTATACAATGAGCAGTTCTTC

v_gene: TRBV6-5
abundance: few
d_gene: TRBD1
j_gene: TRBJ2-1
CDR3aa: CASSWDRGRQFF
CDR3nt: TGTGCCAGCAGTTGGGACAGGGGTCGGCAGTTCTTC

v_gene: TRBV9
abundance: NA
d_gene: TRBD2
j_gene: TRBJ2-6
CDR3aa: CASRGLAGAPGANVLTF
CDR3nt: TGTGCCAGCAGGGGGCTAGCGGGAGCTCCTGGGGCCAACGTCCTGACTTTC

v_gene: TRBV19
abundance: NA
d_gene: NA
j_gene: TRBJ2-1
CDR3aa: CATKPPGHLSYNEQFF
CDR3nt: TGTGCCACTAAACCTCCGGGACATCTCTCCTACAATGAGCAGTTCTTC

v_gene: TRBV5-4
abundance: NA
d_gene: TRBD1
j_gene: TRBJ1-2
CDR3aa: CASSLGGLGYTF
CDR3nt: TGTGCCAGCAGCTTAGGGGGCTTGGGCTACACCTTC

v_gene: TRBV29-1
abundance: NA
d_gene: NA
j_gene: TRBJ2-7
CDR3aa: CSVEEPSPGEQYF
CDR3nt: TGCAGCGTTGAAGAACCCAGTCCGGGAGAGCAGTACTTC

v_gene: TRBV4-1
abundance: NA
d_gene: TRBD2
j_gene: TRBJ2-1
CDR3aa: CASSQGPGTSGSNEQFF
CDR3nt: TGCGCCAGCAGCCAAGGGCCCGGGACTAGCGGGAGTAATGAGCAGTTCTTC

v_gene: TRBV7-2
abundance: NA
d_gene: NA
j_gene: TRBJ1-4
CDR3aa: CASSLWSGGEKLFF
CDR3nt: TGTGCCAGCAGCTTATGGTCAGGAGGGGAAAAACTGTTTTTT

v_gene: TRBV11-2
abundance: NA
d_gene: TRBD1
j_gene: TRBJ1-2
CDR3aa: CASSLQGAFGYTF
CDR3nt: TGTGCCAGCAGCTTACAGGGGGCGTTTGGCTACACCTTC

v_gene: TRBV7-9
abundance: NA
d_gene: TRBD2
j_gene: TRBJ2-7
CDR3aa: CASSLPGTSGSGEQYF
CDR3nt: TGTGCCAGCAGCCTCCCCGGGACTAGCGGGTCGGGTGAGCAGTACTTC

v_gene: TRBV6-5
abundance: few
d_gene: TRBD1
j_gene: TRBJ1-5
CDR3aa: CASSLTGTGSQPQHF
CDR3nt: TGTGCCAGCAGTCTTACCGGGACAGGGAGTCAGCCCCAGCATTTT

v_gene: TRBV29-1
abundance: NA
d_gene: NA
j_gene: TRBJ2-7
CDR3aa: CSVKLGTYYEQYF
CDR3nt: TGCAGCGTTAAACTAGGGACTTACTACGAGCAGTACTTC

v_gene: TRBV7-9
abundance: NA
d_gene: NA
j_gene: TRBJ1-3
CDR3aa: CASSLAVHTIYF
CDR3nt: TGTGCCAGCAGCTTAGCCGTCCACACCATATATTTT

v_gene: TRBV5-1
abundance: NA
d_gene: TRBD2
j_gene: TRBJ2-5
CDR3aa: CASSPQPSGSETQYF
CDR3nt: TGCGCCAGCAGCCCCCAACCTAGCGGGAGTGAGACCCAGTACTTC

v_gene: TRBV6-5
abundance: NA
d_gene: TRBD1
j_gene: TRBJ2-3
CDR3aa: CASSYSGQHSDTQYF
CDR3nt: TGTGCCAGCAGTTACTCGGGACAGCACTCAGATACGCAGTATTTT

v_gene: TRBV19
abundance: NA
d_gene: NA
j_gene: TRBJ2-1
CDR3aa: CASSMTGVSRYEQFF
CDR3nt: TGTGCCAGTAGTATGACTGGAGTTTCTAGGTATGAGCAGTTCTTC

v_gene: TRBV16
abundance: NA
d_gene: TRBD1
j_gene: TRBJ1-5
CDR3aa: CASSRTGAAGNQPQHF
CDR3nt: TGTGCCAGCAGCCGGACAGGGGCCGCCGGCAATCAGCCCCAGCATTTT

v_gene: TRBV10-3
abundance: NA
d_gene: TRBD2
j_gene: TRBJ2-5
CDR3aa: CAISAGGGGQETQYF
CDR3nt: TGTGCCATCAGTGCTGGCGGGGGAGGGCAAGAGACCCAGTACTTC

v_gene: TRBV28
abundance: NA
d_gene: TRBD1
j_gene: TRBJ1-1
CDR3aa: CASRGTGTGNTEAFF
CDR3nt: TGTGCCAGCAGGGGCACCGGGACAGGGAACACTGAAGCTTTCTTT

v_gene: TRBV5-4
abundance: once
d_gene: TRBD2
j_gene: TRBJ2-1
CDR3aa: CASSLKGLAGVDNEQFF
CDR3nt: TGTGCCAGCAGCTTGAAGGGACTAGCGGGAGTCGACAATGAGCAGTTCTTC

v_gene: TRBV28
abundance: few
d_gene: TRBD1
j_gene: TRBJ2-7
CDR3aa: CASSLYPYRGRGSYEQYF
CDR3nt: TGTGCCAGCAGTCTATACCCCTACAGGGGGCGGGGATCCTACGAGCAGTACTTC

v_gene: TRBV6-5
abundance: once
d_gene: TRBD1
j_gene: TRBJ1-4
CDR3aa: CATKQGAAEKLFF
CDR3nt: TGTGCCACCAAACAGGGGGCGGCTGAAAAACTGTTTTTT